This T cell receptor beta chain was retrieved from a study of T cells in Graves' hyperthyroidism and ophthalmopathy. This clonotype was seen repeatedly, ten times or more. TCR beta CDR3 regions were amplified from RNA. HTBI primers were the set used in a first-round RT-PCR of the TCR CDR3. Each CDR3 protein is one row after TCRdb ran MiXCR on the multiplex PCR reads. Of 600,000 or so distinct CDR3 sequences listed, under 20% are singletons. Sequenced: blood. The origin of this receptor is a woman in her twenties or thirties with Graves' hyperthyroidism.

CDR3 coding DNA: TGTGCCAGCAGTGGTCTGGGTCAAACGGGCTACGAGCAGTACTTC. Protein sequence: CASSGLGQTGYEQYF. V usage is TRBV28 and J usage is TRBJ2-7; D gene uncertain. The CDR3 covers 15 residues. Germline lookup yields CDR1 MDHEN and CDR2 SYDVKM. The V gene lost 5 bases and the J gene lost 3 bases, with 17 bases spanning the gap.